This T cell receptor beta chain was profiled in a study of blood T cell repertoires in COVID-19. Study-wide context: Specimens from acute and convalescent COVID-19 originated in the United States, Italy and Spain. In each case, the material was cDNA or gDNA derived from T cells, B-cell-depleted T cells, or PBMCs.

Original analysis: Amplification of reference gene primers provided the estimated nucleated cell counts. Libraries were prepared by immunoSEQ multiplex PCR; TCRdb keeps only in-frame clonotypes and omits some of them. The V and J calls and the clone size are those of that table, but D and trimming were determined from the DNA. The sample yields 140,000 or so clones, over 75% seen once. Losses at the gene ends were 0 bases for V and 3 bases for J; bases not matched to a gene: 4. The CDR3 loop spans 16 amino acids. Looked up from germline, CDR1 is LNHNV and CDR2 is YYDKDF (reference sequence). What was sequenced was peripheral blood. This TCR was recovered from a woman between 50 and 59 years old with acute or convalescent COVID-19. This rearrangement joins TRBV15 to TRBJ2-3; 9 bases fit TRBD1. The CDR3 is CATSRETGGLTDTQYF. CDR3 sequence (DNA): TGTGCCACCAGCAGAGAGACAGGGGGTTTAACAGATACGCAGTATTTT.